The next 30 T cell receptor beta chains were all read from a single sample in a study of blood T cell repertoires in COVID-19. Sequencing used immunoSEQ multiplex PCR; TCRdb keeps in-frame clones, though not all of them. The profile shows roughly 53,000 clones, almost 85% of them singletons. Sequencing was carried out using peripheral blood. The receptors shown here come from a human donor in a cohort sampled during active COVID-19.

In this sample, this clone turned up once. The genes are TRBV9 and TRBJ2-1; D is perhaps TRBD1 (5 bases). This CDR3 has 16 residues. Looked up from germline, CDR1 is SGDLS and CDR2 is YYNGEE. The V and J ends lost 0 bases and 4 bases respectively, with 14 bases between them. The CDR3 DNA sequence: TGTGCCAGCAGCGTAGGCGATATCAGGGAATACAATGAGCAGTTCTTC. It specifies CASSVGDIREYNEQFF.

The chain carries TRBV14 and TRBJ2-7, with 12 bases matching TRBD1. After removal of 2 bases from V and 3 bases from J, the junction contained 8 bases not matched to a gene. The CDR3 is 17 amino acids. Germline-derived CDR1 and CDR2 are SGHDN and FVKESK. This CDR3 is CASSQLGQGAADYEQYF. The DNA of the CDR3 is TGTGCCAGCAGCCAACTGGGACAGGGGGCTGCGGACTACGAGCAGTACTTC.

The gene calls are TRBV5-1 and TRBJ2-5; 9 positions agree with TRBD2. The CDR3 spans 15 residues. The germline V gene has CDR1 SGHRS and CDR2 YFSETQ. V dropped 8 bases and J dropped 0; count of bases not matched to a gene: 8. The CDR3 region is CASGLAGLDQETQYF. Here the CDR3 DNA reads TGCGCCAGTGGGCTAGCGGGGTTGGACCAAGAGACCCAGTACTTC.

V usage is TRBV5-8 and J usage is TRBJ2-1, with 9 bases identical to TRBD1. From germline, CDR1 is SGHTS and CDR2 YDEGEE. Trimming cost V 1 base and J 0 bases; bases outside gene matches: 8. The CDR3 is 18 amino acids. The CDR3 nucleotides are TGTGCCAGCAGCTTGATGCTCGGGACAGGGTACTCCTACAATGAGCAGTTCTTC. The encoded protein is CASSLMLGTGYSYNEQFF.

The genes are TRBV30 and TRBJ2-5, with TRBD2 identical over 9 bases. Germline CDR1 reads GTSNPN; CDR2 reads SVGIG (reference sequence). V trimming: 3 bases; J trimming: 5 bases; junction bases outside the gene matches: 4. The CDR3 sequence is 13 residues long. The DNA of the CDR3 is TGTGCCTGGAGAGCGGGAGGAGGGGAGACCCAGTACTTC. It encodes CAWRAGGGETQYF.

The CDR3 nucleotides are TGTGCCAGCAGTTTACGAGGACAGTACCAAGAGACCCAGTACTTC. It yields the protein CASSLRGQYQETQYF. The chain has TRBV27 and TRBJ2-5; D is possibly TRBD1 (6 bases). CDR1 and CDR2 from the germline V gene are MNHEY and SMNVEV (reference sequence). This CDR3 is built from 15 residues. The V and J ends lost 2 bases and 0 bases respectively, with 10 bases between them.

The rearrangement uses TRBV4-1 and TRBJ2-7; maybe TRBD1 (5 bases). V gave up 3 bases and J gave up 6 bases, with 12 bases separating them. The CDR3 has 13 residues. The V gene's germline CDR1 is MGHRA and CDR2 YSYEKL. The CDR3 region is CASSQRQRLEQYF. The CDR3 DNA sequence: TGCGCCAGCAGCCAGAGACAGAGGCTCGAGCAGTACTTC.

CDR3 DNA: TGTGCCAGCAGTGAAAGACAGGCACGGCAGCCCCAGCATTTT. It is translated as CASSERQARQPQHF. The gene calls are TRBV2 and TRBJ1-5, with a tentative D call TRBD1 (6 bases). Germline V gene data show CDR1 as SNHLY and CDR2 as FYNNEI. V was cut by 2 bases and J by 7 bases, with 12 bases left in between. This CDR3 contains 14 residues.

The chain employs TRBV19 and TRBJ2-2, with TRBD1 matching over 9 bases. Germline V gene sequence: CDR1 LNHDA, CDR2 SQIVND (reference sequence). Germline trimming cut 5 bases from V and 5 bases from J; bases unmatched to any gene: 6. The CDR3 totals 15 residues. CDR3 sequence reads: CASSPQTGGTGELFF. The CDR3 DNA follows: TGTGCCAGTAGTCCCCAGACAGGGGGAACCGGGGAGCTGTTTTTT.

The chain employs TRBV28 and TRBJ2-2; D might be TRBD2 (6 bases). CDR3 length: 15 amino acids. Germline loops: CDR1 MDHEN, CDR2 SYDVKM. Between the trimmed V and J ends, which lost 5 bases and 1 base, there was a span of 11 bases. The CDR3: CASSTLALNTGELFF. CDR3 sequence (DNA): TGTGCCAGCAGTACACTAGCACTGAACACCGGGGAGCTGTTTTTT.

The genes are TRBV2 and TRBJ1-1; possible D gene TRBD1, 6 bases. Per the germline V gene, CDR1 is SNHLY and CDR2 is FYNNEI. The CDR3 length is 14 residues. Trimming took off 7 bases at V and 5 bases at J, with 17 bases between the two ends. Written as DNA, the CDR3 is TGTGCCAGCACAGGGGCGGGAGGGTTGACTGAAGCTTTCTTT. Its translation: CASTGAGGLTEAFF.

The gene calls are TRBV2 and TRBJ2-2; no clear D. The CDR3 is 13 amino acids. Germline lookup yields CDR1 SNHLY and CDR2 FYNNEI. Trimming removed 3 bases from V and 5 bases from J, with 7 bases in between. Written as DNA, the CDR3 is TGTGCCAGCAGTGATTTTCGTACCGGGGAGCTGTTTTTT. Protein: CASSDFRTGELFF.

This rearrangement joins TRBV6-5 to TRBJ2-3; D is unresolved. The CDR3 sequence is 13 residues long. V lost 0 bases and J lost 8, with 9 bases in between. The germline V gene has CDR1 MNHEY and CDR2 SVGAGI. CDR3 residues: CASSYSPYSTQYF. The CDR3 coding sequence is TGTGCCAGCAGTTACTCTCCCTATAGTACGCAGTATTTT.

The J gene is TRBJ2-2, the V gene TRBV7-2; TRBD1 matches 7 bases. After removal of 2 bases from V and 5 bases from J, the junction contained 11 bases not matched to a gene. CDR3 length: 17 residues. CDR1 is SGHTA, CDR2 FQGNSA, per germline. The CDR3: CASSLNPSGTETGELFF. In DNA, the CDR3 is TGTGCCAGCAGCTTAAATCCCTCCGGGACAGAGACCGGGGAGCTGTTTTTT.

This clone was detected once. DNA of the CDR3: TGCGCCAGCAGCCAAGGAGGGAGCACAGATACGCAGTATTTT. Amino acid sequence: CASSQGGSTDTQYF. This rearrangement joins TRBV4-1 to TRBJ2-3; perhaps TRBD2 as D (5 bases). CDR3 length equals 14 residues. V was pared by 1 base and J by 0 bases, with 5 bases between. Germline loops: CDR1 MGHRA, CDR2 YSYEKL.

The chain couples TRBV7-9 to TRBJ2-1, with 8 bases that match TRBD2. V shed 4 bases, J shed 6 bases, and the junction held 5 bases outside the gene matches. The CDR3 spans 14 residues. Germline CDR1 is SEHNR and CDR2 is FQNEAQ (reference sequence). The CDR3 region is CASSSARGGNEQFF. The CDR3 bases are TGTGCCAGCAGCTCAGCACGGGGGGGCAATGAGCAGTTCTTC.

CDR3 coding DNA: TGTGCCAGCAGCTTAGGCAGGGTCGAGCAGTACTTC. This codes for CASSLGRVEQYF. The chain couples TRBV7-2 to TRBJ2-7, with a weak D call TRBD1 (5 bases). CDR1 and CDR2 from the germline V gene are SGHTA and FQGNSA. Trimming shortened V by 1 base and J by 6 bases, and 7 bases separated the two germline ends. The CDR3 length is 12 residues.

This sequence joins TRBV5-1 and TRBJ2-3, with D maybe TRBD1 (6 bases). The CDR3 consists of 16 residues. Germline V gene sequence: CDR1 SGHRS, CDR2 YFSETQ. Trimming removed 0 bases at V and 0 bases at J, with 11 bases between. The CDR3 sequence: CASSLEGVTSTDTQYF. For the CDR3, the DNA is TGCGCCAGCAGCTTGGAGGGGGTTACTAGCACAGATACGCAGTATTTT.

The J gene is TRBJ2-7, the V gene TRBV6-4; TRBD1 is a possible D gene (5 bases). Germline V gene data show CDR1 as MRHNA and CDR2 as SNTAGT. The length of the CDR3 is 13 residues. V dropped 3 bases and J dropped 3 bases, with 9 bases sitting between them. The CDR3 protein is CASSELQGYEQYF. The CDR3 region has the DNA TGTGCCAGCAGTGAGCTTCAGGGCTACGAGCAGTACTTC.

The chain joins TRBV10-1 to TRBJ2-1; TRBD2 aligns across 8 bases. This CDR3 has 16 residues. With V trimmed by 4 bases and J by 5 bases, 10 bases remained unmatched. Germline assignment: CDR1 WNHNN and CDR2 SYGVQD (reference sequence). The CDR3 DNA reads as TGCGCCAGCAGTGGGTACAGCGGGAGTAACAACAATGAGCAGTTCTTC. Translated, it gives CASSGYSGSNNNEQFF.

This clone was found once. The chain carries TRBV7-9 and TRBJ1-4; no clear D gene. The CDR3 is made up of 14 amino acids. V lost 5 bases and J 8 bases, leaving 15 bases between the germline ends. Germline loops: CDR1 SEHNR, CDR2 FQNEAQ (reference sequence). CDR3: CASSPPEVREKLFF. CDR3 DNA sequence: TGTGCCAGCAGCCCCCCGGAGGTGCGGGAAAAACTGTTTTTT.

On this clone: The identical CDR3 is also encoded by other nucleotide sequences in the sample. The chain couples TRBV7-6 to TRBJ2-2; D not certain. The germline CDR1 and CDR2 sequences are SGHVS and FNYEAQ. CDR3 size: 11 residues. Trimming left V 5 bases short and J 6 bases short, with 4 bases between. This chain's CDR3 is CASSHSGELFF. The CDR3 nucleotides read TGTGCCAGCAGCCATTCCGGGGAGCTGTTTTTT.

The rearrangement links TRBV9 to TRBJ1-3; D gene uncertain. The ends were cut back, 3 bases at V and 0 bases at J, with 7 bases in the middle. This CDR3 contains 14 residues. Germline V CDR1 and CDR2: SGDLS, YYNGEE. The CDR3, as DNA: TGTGCCAGCAGCGCAACAGCCTCTGGAAACACCATATATTTT. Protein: CASSATASGNTIYF.

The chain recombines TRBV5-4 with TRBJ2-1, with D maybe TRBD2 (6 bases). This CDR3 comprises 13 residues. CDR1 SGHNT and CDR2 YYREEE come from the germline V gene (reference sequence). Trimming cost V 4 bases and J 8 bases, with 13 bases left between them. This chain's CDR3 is CASSRWGGDEQFF. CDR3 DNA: TGTGCCAGCAGCAGGTGGGGAGGAGATGAGCAGTTCTTC.

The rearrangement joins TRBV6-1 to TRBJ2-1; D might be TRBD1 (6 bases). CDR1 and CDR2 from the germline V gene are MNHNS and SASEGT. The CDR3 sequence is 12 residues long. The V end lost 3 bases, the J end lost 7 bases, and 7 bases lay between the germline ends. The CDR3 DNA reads TGTGCCAGCAGTGAGCAGGGGAATGAGCAGTTCTTC. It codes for CASSEQGNEQFF.

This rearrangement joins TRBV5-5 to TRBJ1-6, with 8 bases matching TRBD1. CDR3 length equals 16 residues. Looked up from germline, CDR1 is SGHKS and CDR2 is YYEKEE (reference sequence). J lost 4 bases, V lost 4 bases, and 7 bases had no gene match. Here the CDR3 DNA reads TGTGCCAGCAGCAGCGGACAGGGTCTATATAATTCACCCCTCCACTTT. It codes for CASSSGQGLYNSPLHF. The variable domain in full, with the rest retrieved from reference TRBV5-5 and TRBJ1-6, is DAGVTQSPTHLIKTRGQQVTLRCSPISGHKSVSWYQQVLGQGPQFIFQYYEKEERGRGNFPDRFSARQFPNYSSELNVNALLLGDSALYLCASSSGQGLYNSPLHFGNGTRLTVT.

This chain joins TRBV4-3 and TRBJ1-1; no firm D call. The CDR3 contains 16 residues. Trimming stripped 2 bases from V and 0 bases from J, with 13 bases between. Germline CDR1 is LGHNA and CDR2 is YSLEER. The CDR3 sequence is CASSQFKQIMNTEAFF. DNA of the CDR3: TGCGCCAGCAGCCAATTTAAACAAATTATGAACACTGAAGCTTTCTTT.

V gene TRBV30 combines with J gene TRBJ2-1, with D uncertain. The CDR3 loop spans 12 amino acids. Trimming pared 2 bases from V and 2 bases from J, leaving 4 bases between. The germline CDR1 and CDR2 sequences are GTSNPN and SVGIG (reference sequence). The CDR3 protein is CAWSSTYNEQFF. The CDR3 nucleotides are TGTGCCTGGAGTTCTACCTACAATGAGCAGTTCTTC.

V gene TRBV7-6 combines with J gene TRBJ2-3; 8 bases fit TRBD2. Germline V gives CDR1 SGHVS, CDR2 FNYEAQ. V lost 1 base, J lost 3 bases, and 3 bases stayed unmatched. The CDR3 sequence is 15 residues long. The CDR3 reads CASSLVGGGTDTQYF. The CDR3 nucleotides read TGTGCCAGCAGCTTAGTCGGGGGGGGTACAGATACGCAGTATTTT.

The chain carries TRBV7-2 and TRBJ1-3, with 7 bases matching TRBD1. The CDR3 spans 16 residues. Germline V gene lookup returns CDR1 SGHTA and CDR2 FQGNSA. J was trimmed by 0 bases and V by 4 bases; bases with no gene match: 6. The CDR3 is CASSSFGTVSGNTIYF. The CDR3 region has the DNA TGTGCCAGCAGCTCCTTCGGGACAGTCTCTGGAAACACCATATATTTT. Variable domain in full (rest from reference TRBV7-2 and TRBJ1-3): GAGVSQSPSNKVTEKGKDVELRCDPISGHTALYWYRQSLGQGLEFLIYFQGNSAPDKSGLPSDRFSAERTGGSVSTLTIQRTQQEDSAVYLCASSSFGTVSGNTIYFGEGSWLTVV.